A single sample is the source of the 8 T cell receptor beta chains below, sequenced in a study of control samples from healthy donors and cancer patients. The table came from immunoSEQ multiplex PCR; TCRdb's copy has only in-frame clones and leaves some out. Counted here are 85,000 to 100,000 clones, 90% to 95% occurring once; the ten biggest clones make up less than 10%. Material: blood. The receptor source for this set is a man younger than 35 in good health.

This chain joins TRBV16 and TRBJ1-5; 11 bases line up with TRBD1. Germline V gene data show CDR1 as KGHSY and CDR2 as FQNENV. This CDR3 spans 17 amino acids. J gave up 2 bases and V 1 base, and 4 bases lay outside the gene matches. CDR3 nucleotide sequence: TGTGCCAGCAGCCAATGGACAGGGGGCGGGGGCAATCAGCCCCAGCATTTT. This encodes CASSQWTGGGGNQPQHF.

V usage is TRBV4-1 and J usage is TRBJ2-3; D possibly corresponds to TRBD2 (6 bases). Germline-derived CDR1 and CDR2 are MGHRA and YSYEKL. V was clipped by 0 bases and J by 3 bases, with 13 bases between them. CDR3 length: 16 amino acids. The CDR3: CASSQERGGVTDTQYF. DNA for the CDR3: TGCGCCAGCAGCCAAGAGAGGGGCGGGGTAACAGATACGCAGTATTTT.

This clone was observed a single time. The chain recombines TRBV5-5 with TRBJ2-6, with 7 nucleotides matching TRBD1. CDR1 and CDR2 (germline): SGHKS, YYEKEE (reference sequence). This CDR3 has 18 amino acids. Unmatched junction bases numbered 11, after V lost 4 bases and J lost 1 base. The CDR3 here is CASSVPGQQNSGANVLTF. The CDR3 DNA is TGTGCCAGCAGCGTCCCGGGACAGCAAAATTCTGGGGCCAACGTCCTGACTTTC.

V gene TRBV11-3 combines with J gene TRBJ2-5, with 8 bases matching TRBD2. The CDR3 sequence is 16 residues long. Germline trimming cut 0 bases from V and 5 bases from J; bases unmatched to any gene: 8. CDR1 is SGHNT, CDR2 YENEEA, per germline. CDR3 DNA: TGTGCCAGCAGCTTAGATCAGGGACCGGGGGGGGAGACCCAGTACTTC. The encoded protein is CASSLDQGPGGETQYF.

This chain links TRBV6-2 or TRBV6-3 with TRBJ2-6; 9 bases are a match to TRBD1. CDR1 and CDR2 from the germline V gene are MNHEY and SVGEGT. V shed 5 bases, J shed 3 bases, and the junction held 5 bases outside the gene matches. The CDR3 has 16 amino acids. CDR3 nucleotides: TGTGCCAGCAGTGGGACAGGGTCTAGTGGGGCCAACGTCCTGACTTTC. This sequence encodes CASSGTGSSGANVLTF.

This chain uses TRBV2 with TRBJ1-4; no clear D gene. Trimming removed 4 bases at V and 8 bases at J, with 17 bases between. This CDR3 is 15 amino acids long. From germline, CDR1 is SNHLY and CDR2 FYNNEI. The CDR3 sequence is CASSAPGSRGEKLFF. CDR3 DNA sequence: TGTGCCAGCAGTGCCCCGGGAAGTAGAGGCGAAAAACTGTTTTTT.

The J gene is TRBJ1-5, the V gene TRBV2; D uncertain. The CDR3 loop spans 12 amino acids. Germline CDR1 is SNHLY and CDR2 is FYNNEI. Deletions cut 8 bases from V and 3 bases from J, with 8 bases between. CDR3 sequence: CASRGNNQPQHF. The CDR3 DNA sequence: TGTGCCAGCCGAGGGAACAATCAGCCCCAGCATTTT.

The chain is built from TRBV4-2 and TRBJ1-6; TRBD1 might be the D (5 bases). Trimming took 1 base from V and 4 from J, leaving 11 bases between them. Germline values: CDR1 LGHNA, CDR2 YNFKEQ. The CDR3 runs to 16 residues. This chain's CDR3 is CASSQVLGEYNSPLHF. Here the CDR3 DNA reads TGTGCCAGCAGCCAAGTTCTGGGGGAATATAATTCACCCCTCCACTTT.